Listed below are T cell receptor beta chains from one sample, sequenced in a study of molecular identifiers for immune sequencing clone quantification. TCRdb used MiXCR to reprocess the PCR reads, holding one entry per CDR3 protein. The repertoire consists of 85,000 to 90,000 distinct CDR3 sequences, with 20% to 25% occurring once and the leading ten covering roughly 0.8%. The material sequenced was naive CD8+ T cells from blood, with Jurkat cell RNA spiked in. The source of these receptors is a human donor in good health. Some libraries in this study had Jurkat cell RNA spiked in. Each CDR3 is given with its conserved first and last residue. A D gene is named only where the DNA matches it firmly. Not every row has a clone size; where given, it reads once, few, many or a size class.

>TRBJ2-3|TRBV3-1|-|TRBD2
TGTGCCAGCAGCCAAGACTCGCGGGAGCTGAATACGCAGTATTTT
CASSQDSRELNTQYF
>TRBJ2-1|TRBV6-2/TRBV6-3|-|-
TGTGCCAGCAGCCTAGGGGACACACGAGGCCATGAGCAGTTCTTC
CASSLGDTRGHEQFF
>TRBJ2-5|TRBV30|-|-
TGTGCCTGGAGCAGGAGTACGGGGGAGTCCCAGTACTTC
CAWSRSTGESQYF
>TRBJ1-1|TRBV20-1|few|-
TGCAGTGCTAGAGATCAGGAGGACAGCTCTTCTGAAGCTTTCTTT
CSARDQEDSSSEAFF
>TRBJ2-7|TRBV5-1|many|-
TGCGCCAGCAGCCCAACCTTAATTAACGAGCAGTACTTC
CASSPTLINEQYF
>TRBJ2-4|TRBV3-1|many|-
TGTGCCAGCAGCCACGACCCGTTTGTTGCCAAAAACATTCAGTACTTC
CASSHDPFVAKNIQYF
>TRBJ2-1|TRBV7-9|few|-
TGTGCCAGCAGCACGGCGAGCTCCTACAATGAGCAGTTCTTC
CASSTASSYNEQFF
>TRBJ2-5|TRBV5-8|-|-
TGTGCCAGCAGCTTGATGGGGGGGCACGGAGAGACCCAGTACTTC
CASSLMGGHGETQYF
>TRBJ1-1|TRBV7-9|few|-
TGTGCCAGCAGCTTAGTCGTATTGGGCACTGAAGCTTTCTTT
CASSLVVLGTEAFF
>TRBJ2-2|TRBV24-1|many|TRBD2
TGTGCCACCAGTGATACAGCGGGAGTGTACACCGGGGAGCTGTTTTTT
CATSDTAGVYTGELFF
>TRBJ1-2|TRBV20-1|-|-
TGCAGTGCTAGAGAGAATGGCTACACCTTC
CSARENGYTF
>TRBJ2-1|TRBV7-9|-|TRBD1
TGTGCCTGCAGCCTCCCCGGGACAGGGGGCTCCTACAATGAGCAGTTCTTC
CACSLPGTGGSYNEQFF
>TRBJ2-5|TRBV6-1|many|-
TGTGCCAGCAGTATCCTGACAGGCCAAGAGACCCAGTACTTC
CASSILTGQETQYF
>TRBJ2-3|TRBV5-6|-|TRBD2
TGTGCCAGCAGCTTAGCGGGGGGGTCCATCACAGATACGCAGTATTTT
CASSLAGGSITDTQYF
>TRBJ2-3|TRBV13|many|TRBD2
TGTGCCAGCAGCCCCAGCGGGGGACTAGATACGCAGTATTTT
CASSPSGGLDTQYF
>TRBJ2-1|TRBV27|-|TRBD2
TGTGCCGGCAGTGCACGAGCGGGAGGGATCGATGAGCAGTTCTTC
CAGSARAGGIDEQFF
>TRBJ2-2|TRBV27|-|-
TGTGCCAGCAGTTTATCGTTAGGGTTTGGCGGGGAGCTGTTTTTT
CASSLSLGFGGELFF
>TRBJ2-5|TRBV5-1|few|-
TGCGCCAGCAGCCCCCCGGGCGGAGTAGAGACCCAGTACTTC
CASSPPGGVETQYF
>TRBJ1-6|TRBV7-2|few|TRBD1
TGTGCCAGCAGCCTATGGGGGACAGCGAATTCACCCCTCCACTTT
CASSLWGTANSPLHF
>TRBJ2-3|TRBV5-1|many|-
TGCGCCAGCAGCTTGGATGCAGATACGCAGTATTTT
CASSLDADTQYF
>TRBJ2-2|TRBV14|-|-
TGTGCCAGCAGCCAAGATAAAGTTAAGTGGCTGGGGAACACCGGGGAGCTGTTTTTT
CASSQDKVKWLGNTGELFF
>TRBJ2-1|TRBV20-1|-|TRBD1
TGCAGTGCTCCCGGGGGACAGGGGCCGTTAACCTACAATGAGCAGTTCTTC
CSAPGGQGPLTYNEQFF
>TRBJ1-1|TRBV15|-|-
TGTGCCACCAGCGCGCCGCAGGGACCGAGGACTGAAGCTCTCTTT
CATSAPQGPRTEALF